Presented here are 2 T cell receptor beta chains from one specimen sequenced in a study of vaccination and CD4 T cells after COVID-19. These receptors lack a known antigen. The Oncomine TCR Beta short-read assay was applied to DNA of cultured CD4+ T cells. TCRdb re-called the PCR reads with MiXCR, one entry per CDR3 protein. The data hold some 16,000 distinct CDR3 sequences, with approximately 50% observed a single time. Described time point: late sampling 161 to 241 days after vaccination in a few convalescent patients. Treatment of the sample: approximately 9-day PBMC culture with coronavirus spike peptide pools or control peptides (ViraFEST assay). The specimen was CD4+ T cells from blood, cultured in vitro, collected about 7 months after SARS-CoV-2 vaccination. Receptors originate from a human donor who had recovered from COVID-19.

In its sample, this clonotype was seen a few times. The J gene is TRBJ1-6, the V gene TRBV7-2; unclear D gene. The germline gives CDR1 SGHTA, CDR2 FQGNSA. The V and J ends lost 4 bases and 8 bases respectively, with 15 bases between them. CDR3 length: 15 residues. The chain's CDR3 is CASSSPPSAYSPLHF. CDR3 sequence (DNA): TGTGCCAGCAGCTCCCCCCCCTCAGCCTATTCACCCCTCCACTTT.

CDR3: CASSQRRNTEAFF. In nucleotides, the CDR3 is TGTGCCAGCAGCCAACGGAGGAACACTGAAGCTTTCTTT. The genes are TRBV7-2 and TRBJ1-1; D remains unclear. Looked up from germline, CDR1 is SGHTA and CDR2 is FQGNSA. Deletions cut 5 bases from V and 1 base from J, with 8 bases between. This CDR3 comprises 13 residues.